This T cell receptor (beta chain) was profiled in a study of identical twins. The study's findings and limits: Zero-insertion analyses might be partly confounded by invariant T cells like MAIT and iNKT. Models, which agreed with sharing between unrelated individuals, nonetheless underestimated the out-of-frame TCR alpha sharing seen in monozygotic twins. Conclusions came from cross-sectional statistical analysis, not from following the same donors. Sharing of beta out-of-frame sequences by twins showed a weaker excess.

This clonotype appeared many times. Its antigen is as yet unknown. Via MiXCR, TCRdb re-called the 5' RACE reads, giving one row per CDR3 protein. The repertoire consists of more than 250,000 distinct CDR3 sequences, with 8% to 9% occurring once and the leading ten covering approximately 2%. Trimming stripped 7 bases from V and 3 bases from J, with 7 bases between. Germline V gives CDR1 SNHLY, CDR2 FYNNEI. The CDR3 sequence is 12 residues long. The data were also submitted as part of a second study, on yellow fever vaccine responses in identical twins.

Sequenced: memory (CD45RO+) T cells sorted from blood. The rearrangement links TRBV2 to TRBJ1-5; D remains ambiguous. This sequence originates from a woman aged 18-29 years in good health. CDR3 nucleotides: TGTGCCAGCAACCAGAACAATCAGCCCCAGCATTTT. This encodes CASNQNNQPQHF.